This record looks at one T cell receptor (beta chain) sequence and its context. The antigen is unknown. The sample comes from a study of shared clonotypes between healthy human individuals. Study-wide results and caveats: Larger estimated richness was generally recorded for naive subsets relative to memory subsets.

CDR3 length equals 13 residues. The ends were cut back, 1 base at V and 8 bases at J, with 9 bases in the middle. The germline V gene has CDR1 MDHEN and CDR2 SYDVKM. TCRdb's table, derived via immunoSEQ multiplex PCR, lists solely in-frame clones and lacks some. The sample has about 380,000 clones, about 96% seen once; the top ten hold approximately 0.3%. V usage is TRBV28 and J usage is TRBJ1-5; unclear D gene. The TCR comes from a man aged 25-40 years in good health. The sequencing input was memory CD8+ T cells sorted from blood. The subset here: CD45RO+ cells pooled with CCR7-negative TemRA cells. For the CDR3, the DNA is TGTGCCAGCAGTTTATCGTCGTTGAAGCCCCAGCATTTT. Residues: CASSLSSLKPQHF. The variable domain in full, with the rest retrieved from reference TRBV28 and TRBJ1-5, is DVKVTQSSRYLVKRTGEKVFLECVQDMDHENMFWYRQDPGLGLRLIYFSYDVKMKEKGDIPEGYSVSREKKERFSLILESASTNQTSMYLCASSLSSLKPQHFGDGTRLSIL.